One and the same sample provided the 6 T cell receptor beta chains below, sequenced in a study of T cell responses to AZD1222 COVID-19 vaccine. Data came from immunoSEQ multiplex PCR; TCRdb stores just in-frame clones and leaves some out. The data hold roughly 120,000 clones, with more than 85% observed a single time. The input for sequencing was peripheral blood, taken on day 0 of AZD1222 vaccination. These TCRs come from an adult in good health.

This rearrangement joins TRBV5-4 to TRBJ2-5, with D unclear. V shed 2 bases and J shed 5 bases, with 16 bases lying between them. Per germline, CDR1 SGHNT and CDR2 YYREEE (reference sequence). The CDR3 spans 15 residues. In nucleotides, the CDR3 is TGTGCCAGCAGCTTTGAGTCAGCCCGGCGGGAGACCCAGTACTTC. It codes for CASSFESARRETQYF.

This rearrangement joins TRBV6-5 to TRBJ1-1; D remains ambiguous. The length of the CDR3 is 13 residues. Trimming cost V 7 bases and J 0 bases, with 9 bases left between them. Per the germline V gene, CDR1 is MNHEY and CDR2 is SVGAGI. The CDR3 bases are TGTGCCAGCACCAACGCTATGAACACTGAAGCTTTCTTT. Translation: CASTNAMNTEAFF.

CDR3 loop: CASHPQGDGGYNEQFF. CDR3 DNA sequence: TGTGCTAGTCACCCTCAGGGGGACGGGGGGTACAATGAGCAGTTCTTC. The rearrangement links TRBV12-5 to TRBJ2-1; D may be TRBD1 or TRBD2 (7 bases each). Between the trimmed V and J ends, which lost 8 bases and 4 bases, there was a span of 21 bases. Germline V gives CDR1 LGHNT, CDR2 FRNRAP. This CDR3 region has 16 residues.

In its sample, this clone was seen once. J is TRBJ1-2 and V is TRBV5-4, with 7 positions matching TRBD1. V was pared by 4 bases and J by 6 bases, with 3 bases of the junction left unmatched. The CDR3 runs 12 residues. Germline V lookup: CDR1 SGHNT, CDR2 YYREEE (reference sequence). The CDR3: CASSPDRHGYTF. In nucleotides, the CDR3 is TGTGCCAGCAGCCCGGACAGGCATGGCTACACCTTC.

This sequence joins TRBV7-6 and TRBJ2-3; 7 nucleotides match TRBD1. This CDR3 region has 14 residues. The junction had 4 bases not matched to a gene; V was cut back by 5 bases and J by 2 bases. In germline, CDR1 is SGHVS, CDR2 FNYEAQ. CDR3 loop: CASSTGQATDTQYF. CDR3 coding DNA: TGTGCCAGCAGCACCGGACAGGCCACAGATACGCAGTATTTT.

A word on this clone: One end of the junction is discordant with germline, which a read error may explain. This chain links TRBV27 with TRBJ2-7; 15 nucleotides match TRBD2. This CDR3 spans 18 amino acids. Germline CDR1 is MNHEY and CDR2 is SMNVEV (reference sequence). CDR3 region: CASSLSGTSGRPTYEQYF. For the CDR3, the DNA is TGTGCCAGCAGTCTATCCGGGACTAGCGGGAGGCCAACCTACGAGCAGTACTTC.